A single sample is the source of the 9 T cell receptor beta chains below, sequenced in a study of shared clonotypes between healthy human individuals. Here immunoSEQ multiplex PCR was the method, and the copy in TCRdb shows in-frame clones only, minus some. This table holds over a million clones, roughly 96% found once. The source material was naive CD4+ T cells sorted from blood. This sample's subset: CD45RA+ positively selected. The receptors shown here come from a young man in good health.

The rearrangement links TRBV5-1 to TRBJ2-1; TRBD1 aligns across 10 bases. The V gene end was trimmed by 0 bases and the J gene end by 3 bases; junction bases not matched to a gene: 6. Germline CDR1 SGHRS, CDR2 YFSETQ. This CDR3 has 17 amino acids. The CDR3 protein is CASSLGRTGGDYNEQFF. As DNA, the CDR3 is TGCGCCAGCAGCTTGGGGAGGACAGGGGGAGACTACAATGAGCAGTTCTTC.

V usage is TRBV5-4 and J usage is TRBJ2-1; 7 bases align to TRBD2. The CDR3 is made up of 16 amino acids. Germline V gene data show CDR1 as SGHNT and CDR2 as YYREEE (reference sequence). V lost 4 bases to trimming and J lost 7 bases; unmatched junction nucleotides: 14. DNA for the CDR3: TGTGCCAGCAGCGAGGCGCTGGGACTAAGTAAAAATGAGCAGTTCTTC. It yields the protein CASSEALGLSKNEQFF. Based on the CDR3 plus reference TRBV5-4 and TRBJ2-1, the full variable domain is ETGVTQSPTHLIKTRGQQVTLRCSSQSGHNTVSWYQQALGQGPQFIFQYYREEENGRGNFPPRFSGLQFPNYSSELNVNALELDDSALYLCASSEALGLSKNEQFFGPGTRLTVL.

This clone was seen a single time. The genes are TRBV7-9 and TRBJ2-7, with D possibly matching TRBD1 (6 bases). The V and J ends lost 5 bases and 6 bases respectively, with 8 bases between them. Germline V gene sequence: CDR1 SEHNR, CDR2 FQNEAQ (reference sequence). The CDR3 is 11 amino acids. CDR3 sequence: CASSNRAEQYF. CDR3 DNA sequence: TGTGCCAGCAGCAACAGGGCCGAGCAGTACTTC.

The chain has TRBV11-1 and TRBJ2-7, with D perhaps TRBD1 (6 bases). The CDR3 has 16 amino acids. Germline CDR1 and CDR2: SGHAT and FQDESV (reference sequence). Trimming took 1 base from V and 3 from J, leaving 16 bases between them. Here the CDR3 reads CASSLGGQGNNYEQYF. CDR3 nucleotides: TGTGCCAGCAGCTTAGGGGGTCAGGGGAACAACTACGAGCAGTACTTC.

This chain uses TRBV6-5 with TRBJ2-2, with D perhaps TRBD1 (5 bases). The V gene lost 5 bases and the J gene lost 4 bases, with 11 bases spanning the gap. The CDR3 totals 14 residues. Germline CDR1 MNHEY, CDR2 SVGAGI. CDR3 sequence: CASSDRQITGELFF. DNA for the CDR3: TGTGCCAGCAGTGACCGACAGATCACCGGGGAGCTGTTTTTT.

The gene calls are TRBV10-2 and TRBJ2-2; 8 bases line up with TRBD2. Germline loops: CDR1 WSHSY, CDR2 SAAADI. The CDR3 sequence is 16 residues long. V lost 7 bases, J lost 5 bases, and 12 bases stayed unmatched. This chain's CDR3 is CASTPTGRAGTGELFF. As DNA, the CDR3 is TGCGCCAGCACTCCTACCGGGAGGGCCGGGACCGGGGAGCTGTTTTTT.

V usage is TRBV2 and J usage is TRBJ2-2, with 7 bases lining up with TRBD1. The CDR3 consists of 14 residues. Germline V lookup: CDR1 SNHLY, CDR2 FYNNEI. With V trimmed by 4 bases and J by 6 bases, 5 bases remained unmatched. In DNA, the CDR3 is TGTGCCAGCAGTGGGACAGGAACGGCCGGGGAGCTGTTTTTT. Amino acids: CASSGTGTAGELFF.

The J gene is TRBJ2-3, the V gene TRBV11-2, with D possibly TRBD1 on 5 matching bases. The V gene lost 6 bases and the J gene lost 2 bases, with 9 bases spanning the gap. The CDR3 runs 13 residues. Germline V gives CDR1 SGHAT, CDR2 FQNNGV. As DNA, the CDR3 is TGTGCCAGCAGAGGGGCCTACACAGATACGCAGTATTTT. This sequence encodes CASRGAYTDTQYF.

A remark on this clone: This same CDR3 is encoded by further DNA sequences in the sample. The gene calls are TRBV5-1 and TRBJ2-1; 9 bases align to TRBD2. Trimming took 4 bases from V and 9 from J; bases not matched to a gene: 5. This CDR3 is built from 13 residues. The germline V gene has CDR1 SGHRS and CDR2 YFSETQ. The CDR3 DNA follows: TGCGCCAGCAGCCTGGGACTAGCCGGTGAGCAGTTCTTC. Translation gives CASSLGLAGEQFF.